Listed below are T cell receptor beta chains from one sample, sequenced in a study of blood T cells in healthy people across ages. From the 5' RACE reads, TCRdb called clonotypes with MiXCR, one entry per CDR3 protein. The data show almost 300,000 distinct CDR3 sequences, 25% to 30% seen once. Material for sequencing was blood. The receptor source for this set is a woman aged 70-85 years in good health. The CDR3 runs from the conserved cysteine through the conserved F or W. D genes are given only for firm matches. Part of the rows lack a size; the others show once, few, many or a class for expanded clones.

clone_size	v_call	j_call	d_call	cdr3_nt	cdr3_aa
.	TRBV11-1	TRBJ1-1	.	TGTGCCAGCAGCTTATATACAGGAGAAGCTTTCTTT	CASSLYTGEAFF
.	TRBV28	TRBJ1-1	.	TGTGCCAGCAGTTGGGGCAGAAAGATGAACACTGAAGCTTTCTTT	CASSWGRKMNTEAFF
few	TRBV28	TRBJ2-4	.	TGTGCCAGCCCGGCGTCGATCCGACCCTTAGCCAAAAACATTCAGTACTTC	CASPASIRPLAKNIQYF
.	TRBV10-3	TRBJ2-5	.	TGTGCCAGCAGACCTCTAGTGGGGGGAAGTGGGGAGACCCAGTACTTC	CASRPLVGGSGETQYF
.	TRBV9	TRBJ2-1	.	TGTGCCAGCAGCTCTCCGAGGGGGTGGGACTTC	CASSSPRGWDF
few	TRBV7-9	TRBJ2-3	TRBD2	TGTGCCAGCAGCTCCCAGGGCGGGAGACCTGATACGCAGTATTTT	CASSSQGGRPDTQYF
few	TRBV6-1	TRBJ1-6	.	TGTGCCAGCAGTGATAGTCTACAGAGACATAATTCACCCCTCCACTTT	CASSDSLQRHNSPLHF
few	TRBV12-3/TRBV12-4	TRBJ1-5	TRBD1	TGTGCCAGCAGTTTAGCGCGGGACAGGGGATATCAGCCCCAGCATTTT	CASSLARDRGYQPQHF
.	TRBV3-1	TRBJ1-5	TRBD1	TGTGCCAGCAGCCAAGGACGAGACAGGGGCAATCAGCCCCAGCATTTT	CASSQGRDRGNQPQHF
.	TRBV4-3	TRBJ2-1	.	TGCGCCAGCAGCCAAGAAAGAAGCGGGAATGAGCAGTTCTTC	CASSQERSGNEQFF
many	TRBV7-3	TRBJ2-1	TRBD2	TGTGCCAGCAGCTTATCGGCGGGAGGGAATGAGCAGTTCTTC	CASSLSAGGNEQFF
few	TRBV7-3	TRBJ2-5	.	TGTGCCAGCAGCACGGGTCAAAGAGAGACCCAGTACTTC	CASSTGQRETQYF
few	TRBV24-1	TRBJ2-3	.	TGTGCCACCAGTGATACAAGAGGCGCACTAGGAGATACGCAGTATTTT	CATSDTRGALGDTQYF
many	TRBV5-1	TRBJ2-5	.	TGCGCCAGCAGCCGGGGACTGGGAGATCAAGAGACCCAGTACTTC	CASSRGLGDQETQYF
few	TRBV7-2	TRBJ1-1	.	TGTGCCAGCAGCCGAACAGGGCGGGGTGAAGCTTTCTTT	CASSRTGRGEAFF
.	TRBV29-1	TRBJ2-1	TRBD2	TGCAGCGTCGCAAGGCGGACTAGCGACAATGAGCAGTTCTTC	CSVARRTSDNEQFF
.	TRBV16	TRBJ2-5	.	TGTGCCAGCAGCCAAGATCCATGGTTGCAGCTCTTC	CASSQDPWLQLF
.	TRBV12-3/TRBV12-4	TRBJ2-5	TRBD2	TGTGCCAGCAGTTCGGCTAGCGGGAGGGCCACAGAGACCCAGTACTTC	CASSSASGRATETQYF
.	TRBV7-2	TRBJ1-1	.	TGTGCCAGCAGCCCGCGGATTGAAGCTTTCTTT	CASSPRIEAFF
.	TRBV23-1	TRBJ2-5	TRBD2	TGCGCCAGCAGTCACGGACGGGAGGTTCAAGAGACCCAGTACTTC	CASSHGREVQETQYF
many	TRBV7-2	TRBJ1-1	.	TGTGCCAGCAGCTATGGGCCCACTGAAGCTTTCTTT	CASSYGPTEAFF
few	TRBV20-1	TRBJ2-1	TRBD2	TGCAGTGCTCCAGCCATAACTAGCGGGAGCTACAATGAGCAGTTCTTC	CSAPAITSGSYNEQFF
.	TRBV29-1	TRBJ2-3	.	TGCAGCGTTGATCATTTGGTCAGGGCTGGGGATACGCAGTATTTT	CSVDHLVRAGDTQYF
few	TRBV5-1	TRBJ2-5	.	TGCGCCAGCAGCCCTGGCCCCGCAGGGTCGGAGACCCAGTACTTC	CASSPGPAGSETQYF
many	TRBV15	TRBJ2-1	.	TGTGCCACCAGCAGAGATTTTAGGTCCAACAATGAGCAGTTCTTC	CATSRDFRSNNEQFF
.	TRBV7-2	TRBJ1-4	.	TGTGCCAGCAGCTTAAACGGTGATAATGAAAAACTGTTTTTT	CASSLNGDNEKLFF
.	TRBV29-1	TRBJ2-7	.	TGCAGCGTAGATAGGCCTTTCGCCAGCTCCTACGAGCAGTACTTC	CSVDRPFASSYEQYF
once	TRBV6-5	TRBJ1-2	TRBD1	TGTGCCAGCAGTTACCGGACAGGGGGGGGCTATGGCTACACCTTC	CASSYRTGGGYGYTF
few	TRBV7-2	TRBJ1-5	TRBD1	TGTGCCAGCAGCTTAGTGCGGTCAGGGGGCGGAAATCAGCCCCAGCATTTT	CASSLVRSGGGNQPQHF